This T cell receptor (beta chain) is drawn from a study of CD8 T cells in Susac syndrome. Overall study results and limits: It was acknowledged by the study that relatively few individuals were included in its TCR sequencing and HLA analysis.

The RNA input was about 0.5 to 1 ug, and it was reverse transcribed with random hexamers. The amplification used immunoSEQ multiplex PCR on TCR beta CDR3; it spanned 54 Vbeta and 13 Jbeta. Each CDR3 protein is one row after TCRdb ran MiXCR on the immunoSEQ multiplex PCR reads. This sample has about 200,000 distinct CDR3 sequences, with 95% found just once. This CDR3 has 14 amino acids. CDR1 MNHEY and CDR2 SVGAGI come from the germline V gene. V was shortened by 4 bases and J by 7 bases, with 16 bases between the two germline ends. Remarks on this clonotype: What it binds is unknown.

The rearrangement links TRBV6-5 to TRBJ1-2; possible D gene TRBD1, 6 bases. Specimen: CD4+ T cells from PBMCs. The TCR was taken from a human donor in good health. CDR3 sequence (DNA): TGTGCCAGCAGTTTAAATGGGGGGCTGAGTGGCTACACCTTC. It is translated as CASSLNGGLSGYTF.